Below are 21 T cell receptor beta chains sequenced from a single sample in a study of blood T cell repertoires in COVID-19. Generated by immunoSEQ multiplex PCR, the TCRdb table keeps only in-frame clones and is missing some. The sample has roughly 95,000 clones, roughly 86% seen once. The sample was peripheral blood. The receptors were gathered from a man over 45 with active or convalescent COVID-19.

Only a few counts were recorded for this clone. This chain uses TRBV3-1 (or the pseudogene TRBV3-2) with TRBJ1-1; perhaps TRBD1 as D (6 bases). Trimming cost V 3 bases and J 3 bases, with 17 bases left between them. Germline loops: CDR1 LGHDT, CDR2 YNNKEL (reference sequence). The CDR3 spans 16 residues. CDR3 nucleotide sequence: TGTGCCAGCAGCCATTGGACAGCGCTGGCTTACACTGAAGCTTTCTTT. Its protein product is CASSHWTALAYTEAFF.

The chain employs TRBV18 and TRBJ2-2, with D tentatively TRBD1 (6 bases). From germline, CDR1 is KGHSH and CDR2 LQKENI. CDR3 length: 14 amino acids. Between the trimmed V and J ends, which lost 6 bases and 7 bases, there was a span of 15 bases. CDR3 sequence reads: CASSLVGTSGELFF. In DNA form, the CDR3 reads TGTGCCAGCTCCCTAGTGGGGACAAGCGGGGAGCTGTTTTTT.

This clone is labeled medium-sized. This chain uses TRBV6-4 with TRBJ2-3; 8 bases are a match to TRBD2. The CDR3 has 16 residues. Germline CDR1 MRHNA, CDR2 SNTAGT. V trimming: 2 bases; J trimming: 2 bases; junction bases outside the gene matches: 6. For the CDR3, the DNA is TGTGCCAGCAGTGACGAGGCGGGGGGTCACACAGATACGCAGTATTTT. This sequence encodes CASSDEAGGHTDTQYF.

This sequence joins TRBV18 and TRBJ2-2; 9 bases map to TRBD2. V was pared by 3 bases and J by 7 bases, with 6 bases of the junction left unmatched. The germline V gene encodes CDR1 KGHSH and CDR2 LQKENI. The CDR3 has 15 amino acids. CDR3 sequence reads: CASSPRLADNGELFF. The CDR3 coding sequence is TGTGCCAGCTCACCCCGACTAGCGGACAACGGGGAGCTGTTTTTT. Supplemented by reference TRBV18 and TRBJ2-2, the full variable domain reads NAGVMQNPRHLVRRRGQEARLRCSPMKGHSHVYWYRQLPEEGLKFMVYLQKENIIDESGMPKERFSAEFPKEGPSILRIQQVVRGDSAAYFCASSPRLADNGELFFGEGSRLTVL.

This chain connects TRBV10-3 to TRBJ2-7, with TRBD1 as a possible D gene (5 bases). In germline, CDR1 is ENHRY, CDR2 SYGVKD. V lost 4 bases and J lost 5, with 24 bases in between. CDR3 length equals 17 residues. The CDR3 DNA follows: TGTGCCATCAGTGGTAAGATCGATGACAGCATCTCGGACGAGCAGTACTTC. Translation gives CAISGKIDDSISDEQYF.

V is TRBV5-1 and J is TRBJ2-1; D perhaps matches TRBD1 (6 bases). Germline lookup yields CDR1 SGHRS and CDR2 YFSETQ. V lost 0 bases and J 3 bases, leaving 13 bases between the germline ends. The length of the CDR3 is 16 residues. The CDR3 DNA follows: TGCGCCAGCAGCTTGGTCCCTGACAGGAACTACAATGAGCAGTTCTTC. This encodes CASSLVPDRNYNEQFF.

The chain is built from TRBV2 and TRBJ1-2; 9 bases agree with TRBD1. The length of the CDR3 is 17 residues. Looked up from germline, CDR1 is SNHLY and CDR2 is FYNNEI. With V trimmed by 4 bases and J by 9 bases, 18 bases remained unmatched. In DNA, the CDR3 is TGTGCCAGCAGTGGTTGGACAGGGGTGGGGGATCTATGGAGCTACACCTTC. Amino acids: CASSGWTGVGDLWSYTF.

The V gene is TRBV15, the J gene TRBJ1-3; D remains unclear. The CDR3 consists of 16 residues. The V and J ends lost 0 bases and 0 bases respectively, with 9 bases between them. Germline values: CDR1 LNHNV, CDR2 YYDKDF (reference sequence). The CDR3 bases are TGTGCCACCAGCAGAGATTTGGCAGTCTCTGGAAACACCATATATTTT. This codes for CATSRDLAVSGNTIYF.

The table lists this clone with a count of one. The chain links TRBV30 to TRBJ1-6; TRBD1 matches at 8 bases. The CDR3 loop spans 17 amino acids. CDR1 and CDR2 (germline): GTSNPN, SVGIG (reference sequence). J was trimmed by 3 bases and V by 0 bases; bases with no gene match: 7. Here the CDR3 DNA reads TGTGCCTGGAGTGTAAACAGGGGGAGAGTCTATAATTCACCCCTCCACTTT. Protein sequence: CAWSVNRGRVYNSPLHF.

This sequence joins TRBV3-1 (or the pseudogene TRBV3-2) and TRBJ1-6; TRBD1 matches at 10 bases. Germline V gene lookup returns CDR1 LGHDT and CDR2 YNNKEL (reference sequence). Germline trimming cut 8 bases from V and 4 bases from J; bases unmatched to any gene: 5. The CDR3 length is 15 residues. The CDR3 DNA follows: TGTGCCAGCGGACCGGGACAGGGGTATAATTCACCCCTCCACTTT. Translated, it gives CASGPGQGYNSPLHF.

The chain has TRBV2 and TRBJ1-2; TRBD1 might be the D (6 bases). V lost 5 bases and J lost 3, with 13 bases in between. The CDR3 sequence is 14 residues long. The germline V gene has CDR1 SNHLY and CDR2 FYNNEI. The chain's CDR3 is CASSSTGVYYGYTF. CDR3 sequence (DNA): TGTGCCAGCAGTTCGACAGGAGTATACTATGGCTACACCTTC.

J is TRBJ1-2 and V is TRBV12-3 or TRBV12-4; D ambiguous. V lost 5 bases and J 8 bases, leaving 9 bases between the germline ends. The CDR3 is 11 residues long. CDR3 loop: CASSHQRGYTF. CDR3 nucleotides: TGTGCCAGCAGTCACCAGAGGGGCTACACCTTC.

This clone has more than one count but fewer than ten. This rearrangement joins TRBV7-2 to TRBJ2-3, with 7 bases fitting TRBD1. Germline trimming cut 4 bases from V and 6 bases from J; bases unmatched to any gene: 10. Per the germline V gene, CDR1 is SGHTA and CDR2 is FQGNSA. This CDR3 is 15 amino acids long. The DNA for the CDR3 is TGTGCCAGCAGCTCACACAGGGGCCGAGGGGATACGCAGTATTTT. Translation: CASSSHRGRGDTQYF.

The rearrangement joins TRBV2 to TRBJ2-1; weak D call: TRBD2 (5 bases). V lost 4 bases and J 8 bases, leaving 15 bases between the germline ends. The CDR3 consists of 14 residues. Germline V lookup: CDR1 SNHLY, CDR2 FYNNEI. The CDR3 coding sequence is TGTGCCAGCAGTGCCGGTCATCGGGGAGATGAGCAGTTCTTC. Translated, it gives CASSAGHRGDEQFF.

The V call is TRBV6-5, the J call TRBJ2-3, with 7 bases identical to TRBD1. V lost 0 bases and J lost 1; bases outside the gene matches: 4. The CDR3 has 16 residues. Germline V lookup: CDR1 MNHEY, CDR2 SVGAGI. The CDR3 is CASSYSTGSGTDTQYF. The CDR3 DNA follows: TGTGCCAGCAGTTACTCGACAGGGTCCGGCACAGATACGCAGTATTTT.

V is TRBV6-1 and J is TRBJ1-3; 7 bases line up with TRBD1. The CDR3 extends over 15 amino acids. V was pared by 0 bases and J by 3 bases, with 2 bases of the junction left unmatched. CDR1 MNHNS and CDR2 SASEGT come from the germline V gene. The CDR3 DNA follows: TGTGCCAGCAGTGAAGCGTACAGGGGTGGAAACACCATATATTTT. Translating gives CASSEAYRGGNTIYF.

This sequence joins TRBV28 and TRBJ2-3; TRBD1 aligns across 10 bases. Germline assignment: CDR1 MDHEN and CDR2 SYDVKM. The CDR3 consists of 16 residues. Losses at the gene ends were 4 bases for V and 2 bases for J; bases not matched to a gene: 6. The CDR3 sequence: CASSSRQGAHTDTQYF. The DNA of the CDR3 is TGTGCCAGCAGTTCCCGACAGGGGGCCCACACAGATACGCAGTATTTT. The entire variable domain, with the rest obtained from reference TRBV28 and TRBJ2-3, is as follows: DVKVTQSSRYLVKRTGEKVFLECVQDMDHENMFWYRQDPGLGLRLIYFSYDVKMKEKGDIPEGYSVSREKKERFSLILESASTNQTSMYLCASSSRQGAHTDTQYFGPGTRLTVL.

The chain recombines TRBV11-2 with TRBJ2-1; D is possibly TRBD1 (6 bases). The CDR3 is 14 amino acids. V shed 1 base and J shed 8 bases, with 12 bases lying between them. CDR1 is SGHAT and CDR2 is FQNNGV in the germline V gene. Here the CDR3 DNA reads TGTGCCAGCAGCTTAGTTTGGACAGTCCATGAGCAGTTCTTC. It yields the protein CASSLVWTVHEQFF. Supplemented by reference TRBV11-2 and TRBJ2-1, the full variable domain reads EAGVAQSPRYKIIEKRQSVAFWCNPISGHATLYWYQQILGQGPKLLIQFQNNGVVDDSQLPKDRFSAERLKGVDSTLKIQPAKLEDSAVYLCASSLVWTVHEQFFGPGTRLTVL.

CDR3 residues: CASSLTGDYGYTF. As DNA, the CDR3 is TGTGCCAGCAGTCTTACTGGAGACTATGGCTACACCTTC. The chain uses TRBV12-3 or TRBV12-4 and TRBJ1-2; D gene unclear. V lost 5 bases and J lost 3, with 10 bases in between. This CDR3 is built from 13 residues.

The chain combines TRBV19 with TRBJ2-3, with D perhaps matching TRBD2 (6 bases). V was shortened by 8 bases and J by 2 bases, with 14 bases between the two germline ends. Germline V lookup: CDR1 LNHDA, CDR2 SQIVND (reference sequence). The CDR3 length is 14 residues. CDR3 sequence reads: CASVASEYTDTQYF. In DNA, the CDR3 is TGTGCCAGTGTTGCTAGCGAATACACAGATACGCAGTATTTT.

This chain connects TRBV30 to TRBJ1-3, with D perhaps TRBD1 (5 bases). Germline lookup yields CDR1 GTSNPN and CDR2 SVGIG (reference sequence). V dropped 0 bases and J dropped 0 bases, with 12 bases sitting between them. The CDR3 has 16 residues. CDR3 sequence: CAWSVLGTISGNTIYF. As DNA, the CDR3 is TGTGCCTGGAGTGTATTAGGGACTATCTCTGGAAACACCATATATTTT.